This entry lists 24 T cell receptor beta chains sequenced from one sample in a study of human T cells and chemical hapten exposure. TCRdb passed the RACE reads through MiXCR, listing each CDR3 protein once. The data show approximately 32,000 distinct CDR3 sequences, 5.8% seen once. The time point was: patch test 3, about 24 weeks after DPC sensitization. Indicated treatment: therapeutic diphenylcyclopropenone sensitization with weekly scalp DPC. The material was whole blood, obtained in connection with sensitization to the hapten diphenylcyclopropenone (DPC). The origin of the receptors is a man aged 30-40 years with alopecia areata. Some clones in this sample may be carry-over from other donors' samples.

This clonotype was counted at least ten times. The chain carries TRBV29-1 and TRBJ2-1, with 10 bases lining up with TRBD2. The germline CDR1 and CDR2 sequences are SQVTM and ANQGSEA. The CDR3 has 16 amino acids. The trim removed 3 bases at V and 8 bases at J, leaving 13 bases unmatched. The DNA of the CDR3 is TGCAGCGTTGAGGGCGAGACGGGACTAGCGATGGATGAGCAGTTCTTC. It yields the protein CSVEGETGLAMDEQFF.

This sequence joins TRBV4-1 and TRBJ1-6; D possibly corresponds to TRBD1 (5 bases). CDR3 length: 15 amino acids. V was clipped by 6 bases and J by 0 bases, with 9 bases between them. CDR1 and CDR2 from the germline V gene are MGHRA and YSYEKL. The CDR3 here is CASRPTASYNSPLHF. The CDR3 DNA is TGCGCCAGCAGACCGACAGCCTCCTATAATTCACCCCTCCACTTT.

The rearrangement uses TRBV7-2 and TRBJ1-6; D is ambiguous. V dropped 0 bases and J dropped 5 bases, with 14 bases sitting between them. CDR1 is SGHTA and CDR2 is FQGNSA in the germline V gene. CDR3 length: 17 amino acids. Here the CDR3 DNA reads TGTGCCAGCAGCTTAGCGGGTAATAATGGTAATAATTCACCCCTCCACTTT. Amino acid sequence: CASSLAGNNGNNSPLHF.

This clonotype was counted at least ten times. The chain is built from TRBV7-9 and TRBJ1-6; D might be TRBD1 (6 bases). Germline-derived CDR1 and CDR2 are SEHNR and FQNEAQ (reference sequence). Trimming shortened V by 5 bases and J by 12 bases, and 23 bases separated the two germline ends. The CDR3 loop spans 16 amino acids. The CDR3 sequence is CASSLSNTGSSGPLHF. Here the CDR3 DNA reads TGTGCCAGCAGCCTATCTAATACAGGGTCTTCGGGACCCCTCCACTTT.

This clonotype was observed at least ten times. V gene TRBV12-3 or TRBV12-4 combines with J gene TRBJ2-5, with D uncertain. V shed 7 bases and J shed 2 bases, with 14 bases lying between them. CDR3 size: 14 residues. CDR3 bases: TGTGCCAGCAAGACGGTACTGGCACAAGAGACCCAGTACTTC. This sequence encodes CASKTVLAQETQYF.

The chain uses TRBV5-6 and TRBJ2-2; D not resolved. V was pared by 0 bases and J by 7 bases, with 4 bases between. Germline V gene data show CDR1 as SGHDT and CDR2 as YYEEEE. The CDR3 runs to 12 residues. The CDR3 sequence is CASSLAVGELFF. The CDR3 DNA is TGTGCCAGCAGCTTGGCTGTCGGGGAGCTGTTTTTT.

This clonotype was recorded at least ten times. The V and J genes are TRBV5-5 and TRBJ2-1; D tentatively fits TRBD1 or TRBD2 (5 bases each). Trimming left V 4 bases short and J 2 bases short, with 19 bases between. CDR3 length equals 17 residues. Germline-derived CDR1 and CDR2 are SGHKS and YYEKEE (reference sequence). CDR3 residues: CASSVYGGDSTYNEQFF. CDR3 in DNA: TGTGCCAGCAGCGTCTATGGGGGAGACAGCACCTACAATGAGCAGTTCTTC.

This clonotype came up many times. The chain uses TRBV12-3 or TRBV12-4 and TRBJ2-3; perhaps D is TRBD1 or TRBD2 (5 bases each). The V end lost 10 bases, the J end lost 4 bases, and 15 bases lay between the germline ends. This CDR3 contains 13 residues. The CDR3 DNA reads as TGTGCCATAGAGGGGAAAGGGCCAGATACGCAGTATTTT. Its protein is CAIEGKGPDTQYF.

This clonotype appeared many times. The V call is TRBV12-3 or TRBV12-4, the J call TRBJ2-1; 8 nucleotides line up with TRBD2. The CDR3 totals 18 residues. Trimming at V came to 6 bases and at J to 0 bases, leaving 13 bases not matched to a gene. CDR3 amino acids: CASSPPFTTSDSYNEQFF. CDR3 in DNA: TGTGCCAGCAGCCCCCCATTCACGACTAGCGACTCCTACAATGAGCAGTTCTTC.

This clonotype came up many times. This chain uses TRBV20-1 with TRBJ1-6; the D is unclear. The CDR3 covers 13 residues. Per germline, CDR1 DFQATT and CDR2 SNEGSKA (reference sequence). Trimming stripped 3 bases from V and 9 bases from J, with 12 bases between. For the CDR3, the DNA is TGCAGTGCTAGCGACGCTCCAGGTTCACCCCTCCACTTT. This sequence encodes CSASDAPGSPLHF.

This clonotype was seen many times. V usage is TRBV2 and J usage is TRBJ2-3; 7 positions match TRBD2. The CDR3 sequence is 16 residues long. Unmatched junction bases numbered 7, after V lost 3 bases and J lost 1 base. Per germline, CDR1 SNHLY and CDR2 FYNNEI. This CDR3 is CASSDPGRGGTDTQYF. The CDR3 DNA follows: TGTGCCAGCAGTGATCCCGGACGGGGGGGCACAGATACGCAGTATTTT.

As concerns this clonotype: With a much larger clone just one base away, this may be a read error. No conserved phenylalanine or tryptophan ends this CDR3, so it is likely a read error. The chain joins TRBV7-6 to TRBJ1-1; no reliable D call. This CDR3 spans 14 amino acids. V was shortened by 2 bases and J by 1 base, with 8 bases between the two germline ends. The germline V gene encodes CDR1 SGHVS and CDR2 FNYEAQ. CDR3 in DNA: TGTGCCAGCAGCTTAAGCGCTGGGAACACTGAAGCTTTCCTT. It is translated as CASSLSAGNTEAFL.

This clonotype was recorded at least ten times. The chain couples TRBV9 to TRBJ2-3; 12 bases align to TRBD2. This CDR3 contains 16 residues. Germline V gives CDR1 SGDLS, CDR2 YYNGEE. After removal of 4 bases from V and 3 bases from J, the junction contained 6 bases not matched to a gene. CDR3 DNA: TGTGCCAGCAGCCCGACGACTAGCGGGAGTACAGATACGCAGTATTTT. Its translation is CASSPTTSGSTDTQYF.

By sample fraction, this clonotype is medium-sized. This chain links TRBV5-4 with TRBJ2-1, with D possibly called TRBD1 or TRBD2 (5 bases each). Germline CDR1 and CDR2: SGHNT and YYREEE (reference sequence). The CDR3 runs 13 residues. Trimming removed 3 bases at V and 8 bases at J, with 12 bases between. In DNA, the CDR3 is TGTGCCAGCAGCTCTGACGGGGACGATGAGCAGTTCTTC. Translating it yields CASSSDGDDEQFF.

At least ten counts were recorded for this clonotype. The chain has TRBV7-6 and TRBJ1-2, with D uncertain. V dropped 5 bases and J dropped 8 bases, with 15 bases sitting between them. The CDR3 totals 13 residues. In germline, CDR1 is SGHVS, CDR2 FNYEAQ. The CDR3 here is CASSAIGGYGYTF. CDR3 DNA: TGTGCCAGCAGCGCTATTGGAGGGTACGGCTACACCTTC.

This clonotype was seen a single time. A much larger clone differs by one base, so this may be a read error. The V and J genes are TRBV7-2 and TRBJ2-7, with 7 bases that match TRBD1. This CDR3 contains 14 residues. Germline V gene lookup returns CDR1 SGHTA and CDR2 FQGNSA. J lost 6 bases, V lost 5 bases, and 10 bases had no gene match. CDR3 nucleotide sequence: TGTGCCAGCAGCGCCGACAGGGACCTTGGCGAGCAGTACTTC. It is translated as CASSADRDLGEQYF.

This clonotype showed up many times. The chain is built from TRBV20-1 and TRBJ2-1; weak D call: TRBD1 (6 bases). Trimming cost V 3 bases and J 7 bases, with 13 bases left between them. CDR1 and CDR2 (germline): DFQATT, SNEGSKA (reference sequence). CDR3 length: 13 amino acids. Written as DNA, the CDR3 is TGCAGTGCTAGCCACACAGGGATTAATGAGCAGTTCTTC. Translating gives CSASHTGINEQFF.

This clonotype was detected many times. CDR3 nucleotide sequence: TGTGCCAGCAGCTTGTTTAAAGGCTCCTACAATGAGCAGTTCTTC. It yields the protein CASSLFKGSYNEQFF. The V gene is TRBV11-2, the J gene TRBJ2-1; no clear D. Deletions cut 3 bases from V and 0 bases from J, with 9 bases between. The V gene's germline CDR1 is SGHAT and CDR2 FQNNGV. The length of the CDR3 is 15 residues.

This clonotype came up many times. The genes are TRBV12-3 or TRBV12-4 and TRBJ2-2; tentatively, D is TRBD1 or TRBD2 (5 bases each). V lost 8 bases to trimming and J lost 3 bases, with 22 bases between them. This CDR3 is 17 amino acids long. The chain's CDR3 is CASRGTDWTDYTGELFF. The CDR3 bases are TGTGCCAGCCGTGGGACGGATTGGACGGATTACACCGGGGAGCTGTTTTTT.

As concerns this clonotype: Just one base apart from a much larger clone, this may be a read error. The V gene is TRBV18, the J gene TRBJ1-4, with 8 bases that match TRBD1. Losses at the gene ends were 1 base for V and 8 bases for J; bases not matched to a gene: 15. This CDR3 is built from 18 residues. Germline values: CDR1 KGHSH, CDR2 LQKENI. CDR3 protein: CASSPQGQGANVGEKLFF. Written as DNA, the CDR3 is TGTGCCAGCTCACCACAGGGCCAGGGGGCGAACGTTGGGGAAAAACTGTTTTTT. Using reference TRBV18 and TRBJ1-4 for the parts outside the CDR3, the full variable domain is NAGVMQNPRHLVRRRGQEARLRCSPMKGHSHVYWYRQLPEEGLKFMVYLQKENIIDESGMPKERFSAEFPKEGPSILRIQQVVRGDSAAYFCASSPQGQGANVGEKLFFGSGTQLSVL.

This clonotype was recorded many times. The chain couples TRBV20-1 to TRBJ2-3; 13 bases fit TRBD2. The CDR3 covers 16 residues. The V gene's germline CDR1 is DFQATT and CDR2 SNEGSKA (reference sequence). Trimming at V came to 1 base and at J to 2 bases, leaving 3 bases not matched to a gene. Here the CDR3 reads CSARGLAGGHTDTQYF. In nucleotides, the CDR3 is TGCAGTGCTAGAGGACTAGCGGGGGGACACACAGATACGCAGTATTTT.

This clonotype has ten or more counts. The rearrangement links TRBV12-3 or TRBV12-4 to TRBJ2-5, with D perhaps TRBD2 (7 bases). The CDR3 spans 13 residues. The V and J ends lost 4 bases and 6 bases respectively, with 12 bases between them. The CDR3 loop reads CASSWGGAKTQYF. In DNA form, the CDR3 reads TGTGCCAGCAGTTGGGGGGGGGCGAAGACCCAGTACTTC.

This clonotype was counted at least ten times. J is TRBJ1-6 and V is TRBV18; D may be TRBD1 (6 bases). V lost 3 bases, J lost 4 bases, and 10 bases lay in between. Germline CDR1 KGHSH, CDR2 LQKENI. The length of the CDR3 is 15 residues. CDR3 sequence (DNA): TGTGCCAGCTCACCTATGGACAGATATAATTCACCCCTCCACTTT. Amino acids: CASSPMDRYNSPLHF.

At least ten counts were recorded for this clonotype. V usage is TRBV4-3 and J usage is TRBJ2-3, with a possible D match to TRBD2 (6 bases). Looked up from germline, CDR1 is LGHNA and CDR2 is YSLEER. Deletions cut 4 bases from V and 6 bases from J, with 14 bases between. The length of the CDR3 is 14 residues. CDR3 region: CASSRASVKDTQYF. In DNA form, the CDR3 reads TGCGCCAGCAGCCGAGCTAGCGTGAAGGATACGCAGTATTTT.